This T cell receptor (beta chain) was obtained from a study of OX40 agonist ivuxolimab in advanced cancers. Measured with immunoSEQ multiplex PCR; TCRdb has only the in-frame clones, and not every one. Of some 38,000 clones listed, about 88% are singletons. Trimming removed 2 bases from V and 3 bases from J; junction bases left unmatched: 10. This CDR3 is built from 17 residues. Germline V lookup: CDR1 MDHEN, CDR2 SYDVKM. This sequence originates from an adult with an advanced solid tumor such as melanoma, head and neck, liver or kidney cancer. The source material was CD4+ or CD8+ T cells sorted from blood, sampled in a trial of the OX40 agonist ivuxolimab. This rearrangement joins TRBV28 to TRBJ1-5, with TRBD1 matching 7 bases. The CDR3 reads CASSLRSQGRANQPQHF. The DNA of the CDR3 is TGTGCCAGCAGTTTACGGTCACAGGGGAGGGCCAATCAGCCCCAGCATTTT. The variable domain in full, completed from reference TRBV28 and TRBJ1-5, reads DVKVTQSSRYLVKRTGEKVFLECVQDMDHENMFWYRQDPGLGLRLIYFSYDVKMKEKGDIPEGYSVSREKKERFSLILESASTNQTSMYLCASSLRSQGRANQPQHFGDGTRLSIL.